This TCR beta chain was recovered during a study of T cells in women clearing cervical HPV infection. Method: immunoSEQ multiplex PCR; TCRdb's copy keeps in-frame clones and lacks some. This sample's clone table lists fewer than 40,000 clones. CDR3 length equals 15 residues. The V end lost 5 bases, the J end lost 0 bases, and 13 bases lay between the germline ends. Germline values: CDR1 SNHLY, CDR2 FYNNEI. Notes on the study in general: CIN3+ cases had significantly higher TCR richness than controls; evenness did not differ.

A remark on this clone: Antigen specificity is unknown. The CDR3 goes on 3 residues after the read ends, and that part is filled in from the germline J gene.

Sequences were obtained from blood buffy coat. The source of this sequence is a woman aged 18 to 75 with a cervical HPV16 infection that either progressed to CIN3+ or cleared (not recorded which). The gene calls are TRBV2 and TRBJ2-5; possibly TRBD2 for D (6 bases). Incomplete CDR3 DNA: TGTGCCAGCAGTACCCGGGACTGGTACCAAGAGACC. This codes for CASSTRDWYQET. The CDR3, in full, reads CASSTRDWYQETQYF.